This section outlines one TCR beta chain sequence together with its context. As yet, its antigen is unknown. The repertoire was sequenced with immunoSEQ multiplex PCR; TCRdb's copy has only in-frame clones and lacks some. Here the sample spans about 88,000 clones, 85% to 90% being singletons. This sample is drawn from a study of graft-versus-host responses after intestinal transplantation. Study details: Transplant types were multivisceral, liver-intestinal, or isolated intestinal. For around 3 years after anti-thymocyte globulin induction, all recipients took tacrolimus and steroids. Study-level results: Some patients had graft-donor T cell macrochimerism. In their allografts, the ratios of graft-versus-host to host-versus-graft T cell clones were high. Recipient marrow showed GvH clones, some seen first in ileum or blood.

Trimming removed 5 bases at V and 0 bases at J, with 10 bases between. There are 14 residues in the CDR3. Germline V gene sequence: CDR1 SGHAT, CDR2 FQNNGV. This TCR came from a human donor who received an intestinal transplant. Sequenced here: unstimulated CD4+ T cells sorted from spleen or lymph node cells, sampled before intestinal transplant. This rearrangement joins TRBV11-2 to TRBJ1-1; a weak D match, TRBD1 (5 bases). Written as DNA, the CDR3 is TGTGCCAGCAGCATGGGCAGGGTGAACACTGAAGCTTTCTTT. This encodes CASSMGRVNTEAFF.